The 23 T cell receptor beta chains given below trace back to one sample, sequenced in a study of T cells after yellow fever vaccination. TCRdb ran MiXCR on the 5' RACE reads and lists one entry per CDR3 protein. The sample yields about 120,000 distinct CDR3 sequences, more than 7.5% seen once. Sequences were derived from CD8+ T cells sorted from PBMCs, sampled on the day of the yellow fever booster vaccination. These receptor sequences come from a man between 18 and 29 years old who received the YFV17D yellow fever vaccine.

This clonotype has a count of ten or more. The chain links TRBV12-3 or TRBV12-4 to TRBJ1-5, with a weak D call TRBD1 (6 bases). CDR3 length: 13 residues. Trimming left V 8 bases short and J 5 bases short, with 13 bases between. The CDR3 DNA is TGTGCCAGCCAGGGGACGGCTTATCAGCCCCAGCATTTT. Protein: CASQGTAYQPQHF.

In this sample, this clonotype turned up a few times. The genes are TRBV6-5 and TRBJ2-4; either TRBD1 or TRBD2 may supply D (5 bases each). The V and J ends lost 0 bases and 8 bases respectively, with 11 bases between them. This CDR3 comprises 14 residues. The germline V gene has CDR1 MNHEY and CDR2 SVGAGI. The CDR3 loop is CASSYSRGADIQYF. For the CDR3, the DNA is TGTGCCAGCAGTTACTCGAGGGGCGCGGACATTCAGTACTTC.

This clonotype showed up many times. The chain has TRBV29-1 and TRBJ2-4, with D possibly being TRBD2 (6 bases). The CDR3 length is 13 residues. V dropped 6 bases and J dropped 0 bases, with 9 bases sitting between them. In germline, CDR1 is SQVTM, CDR2 ANQGSEA. The CDR3 loop reads CSVVAVAKNIQYF. CDR3 DNA: TGCAGCGTAGTAGCGGTAGCCAAAAACATTCAGTACTTC.

This clonotype was recorded a few times. The chain is built from TRBV7-6 and TRBJ2-5; 8 nucleotides line up with TRBD1. Germline CDR1 and CDR2: SGHVS and FNYEAQ. V was pared by 6 bases and J by 4 bases, with 10 bases of the junction left unmatched. This CDR3 has 15 amino acids. The CDR3 region is CASRQGQGFIETQYF. For the CDR3, the DNA is TGTGCCAGCAGACAAGGACAGGGTTTTATAGAGACCCAGTACTTC.

In its sample, this clonotype was seen a few times. The chain is built from TRBV5-5 and TRBJ2-5; D is possibly TRBD1 (5 bases). V dropped 1 base and J dropped 1 base, with 14 bases sitting between them. CDR1 and CDR2 (germline): SGHKS, YYEKEE (reference sequence). The CDR3 length is 16 residues. Here the CDR3 reads CASSLLETASQETQYF. The CDR3 coding sequence is TGTGCCAGCAGCTTGTTGGAGACAGCAAGCCAAGAGACCCAGTACTTC.

This clonotype was counted a few times. The chain couples TRBV20-1 to TRBJ2-2; D remains ambiguous. The V end lost 0 bases, the J end lost 7 bases, and 9 bases lay between the germline ends. Germline loops: CDR1 DFQATT, CDR2 SNEGSKA (reference sequence). CDR3 length: 13 residues. The CDR3 coding sequence is TGCAGTGCTAGAGATCTTGGCGGCGGGGAGCTGTTTTTT. This encodes CSARDLGGGELFF.

The CDR3: CASSYSGQGSGELFF. Written as DNA, the CDR3 is TGTGCCAGCAGTTACTCGGGACAGGGATCCGGGGAGCTGTTTTTT. The chain uses TRBV6-5 and TRBJ2-2, with 9 bases that match TRBD1. Germline V gene data show CDR1 as MNHEY and CDR2 as SVGAGI. The CDR3 contains 15 residues. The V and J ends lost 0 bases and 6 bases, in that order; junction bases with no gene match: 2.

The gene calls are TRBV25-1 and TRBJ1-6, with D possibly TRBD1 on 6 matching bases. The CDR3 totals 15 residues. Germline assignment: CDR1 MGHDK and CDR2 SYGVNS. V lost 10 bases and J lost 0, with 13 bases in between. CDR3 residues: CAIPGHSSYNSPLHF. The CDR3 nucleotides are TGTGCCATTCCGGGACACAGCTCCTATAATTCACCCCTCCACTTT.

This clonotype was counted between two and nine times. The gene calls are TRBV27 and TRBJ2-1, with D hard to call. In germline, CDR1 is MNHEY, CDR2 SMNVEV (reference sequence). V was pared by 3 bases and J by 5 bases, with 14 bases between. This CDR3 spans 15 amino acids. The DNA for the CDR3 is TGTGCCAGCAGTTTCCTCCCCTCGTCCCACAATGAGCAGTTCTTC. Translation: CASSFLPSSHNEQFF.

The chain recombines TRBV20-1 with TRBJ2-7; 8 nucleotides match TRBD1. CDR3 length equals 14 residues. After removal of 5 bases from V and 0 bases from J, the junction contained 6 bases not matched to a gene. The V gene's germline CDR1 is DFQATT and CDR2 SNEGSKA (reference sequence). The CDR3 spells CSAEDRDSSYEQYF. The CDR3 DNA is TGCAGTGCTGAGGACAGGGACTCCTCCTACGAGCAGTACTTC.

The J gene is TRBJ2-5, the V gene TRBV7-9, with D possibly matching TRBD2 (6 bases). The V and J ends lost 1 base and 5 bases respectively, with 17 bases between them. This CDR3 has 16 amino acids. Germline-derived CDR1 and CDR2 are SEHNR and FQNEAQ (reference sequence). The CDR3 protein is CASSLDVGGEGETQYF. The DNA for the CDR3 is TGTGCCAGCAGCTTAGACGTAGGAGGGGAAGGTGAGACCCAGTACTTC.

This clonotype has a handful of counts. The rearrangement uses TRBV7-2 and TRBJ2-7; 8 bases are a match to TRBD1. CDR1 is SGHTA, CDR2 FQGNSA, per germline. The V and J ends lost 7 bases and 2 bases, in that order; junction bases with no gene match: 7. This CDR3 region has 14 residues. DNA for the CDR3: TGTGCCAGCACGGGGACAGGTCCCACCTACGAGCAGTACTTC. Amino acid sequence: CASTGTGPTYEQYF. Based on the CDR3 plus reference TRBV7-2 and TRBJ2-7, the full variable domain is GAGVSQSPSNKVTEKGKDVELRCDPISGHTALYWYRQSLGQGLEFLIYFQGNSAPDKSGLPSDRFSAERTGGSVSTLTIQRTQQEDSAVYLCASTGTGPTYEQYFGPGTRLTVT.

A word on this clonotype: At one boundary the junction diverges from the germline segment, which might be a read error. The rearrangement uses TRBV7-2 and TRBJ1-2; no reliable D call. This CDR3 is built from 10 residues. The germline V gene has CDR1 SGHTA and CDR2 FQGNSA. The CDR3, as DNA: TGTGCCAGCAGCTTAAGTTTAACGGCCTTC. Protein: CASSLSLTAF. Full variable domain (outside the CDR3, taken from reference TRBV7-2 and TRBJ1-2): GAGVSQSPSNKVTEKGKDVELRCDPISGHTALYWYRQSLGQGLEFLIYFQGNSAPDKSGLPSDRFSAERTGGSVSTLTIQRTQQEDSAVYLCASSLSLTAFGSGTRLTVV.

The gene calls are TRBV4-1 and TRBJ2-7, with D possibly TRBD2 on 6 matching bases. Between the trimmed V and J ends, which lost 5 bases and 2 bases, there was a span of 22 bases. This CDR3 contains 17 residues. Germline assignment: CDR1 MGHRA and CDR2 YSYEKL. The CDR3 DNA is TGCGCCAGCAGCATTAGACCCGATCCGCGGGGTCCCTACGAGCAGTACTTC. Amino acids: CASSIRPDPRGPYEQYF.

There are many counts of this clonotype. The DNA of the CDR3 is TGTGCCAGCAGCTTGGGTACAGGGGACTACAATGAGCAGTTCTTC. Translation: CASSLGTGDYNEQFF. The V call is TRBV5-4, the J call TRBJ2-1, with TRBD1 matching over 7 bases. The CDR3 is made up of 15 amino acids. Germline CDR1 is SGHNT and CDR2 is YYREEE (reference sequence). The J segment lost 3 bases and the V segment lost 0 bases, leaving 3 bases of the junction unmatched.

DNA for the CDR3: TGTGCCAGCAGTGATGGGACACTACGGGACTATGGCTACACCTTC. The encoded protein is CASSDGTLRDYGYTF. The chain joins TRBV12-3 or TRBV12-4 to TRBJ1-2, with D perhaps TRBD1 (6 bases). The germline V and J ends were trimmed by 5 bases and 3 bases, with 16 bases remaining between them. The CDR3 runs to 15 residues.

This clonotype was found a few times. J is TRBJ2-3 and V is TRBV3-1; TRBD2 aligns across 8 bases. CDR1 and CDR2 (germline): LGHDT, YNNKEL (reference sequence). The CDR3 consists of 15 residues. V was pared by 2 bases and J by 4 bases, with 5 bases of the junction left unmatched. The CDR3 DNA reads TGTGCCAGCAGCCAATTCCGGGGGGGCCCAGATACGCAGTATTTT. Translated: CASSQFRGGPDTQYF.

The table lists this clonotype with a few counts. This chain connects TRBV15 to TRBJ2-3; D perhaps matches TRBD1 (5 bases). This CDR3 has 17 amino acids. CDR1 and CDR2 from the germline V gene are LNHNV and YYDKDF (reference sequence). V was cut by 5 bases and J by 4 bases, with 22 bases left in between. For the CDR3, the DNA is TGTGCCACCAGCTCTCCGTTTCGTCGTGGGGCGGCAGATACGCAGTATTTT. Its translation: CATSSPFRRGAADTQYF.

This clonotype was found a few times. J is TRBJ2-1 and V is TRBV6-4; no firm D call. From germline, CDR1 is MRHNA and CDR2 SNTAGT. The V gene lost 5 bases and the J gene lost 1 base, with 12 bases spanning the gap. This CDR3 has 15 amino acids. The CDR3 coding sequence is TGTGCCAGCAGTCCCGAGAGCAATTCCTACAATGAGCAGTTCTTC. Translating it yields CASSPESNSYNEQFF.

In its sample, this clonotype was seen many times. This chain connects TRBV7-9 to TRBJ1-2; the match to TRBD1 covers 8 bases. The trim removed 5 bases at V and 0 bases at J, leaving 5 bases unmatched. CDR3 length: 15 residues. Germline values: CDR1 SEHNR, CDR2 FQNEAQ (reference sequence). The CDR3 reads CASSLTGVANYGYTF. Here the CDR3 DNA reads TGTGCCAGCAGCCTGACAGGGGTGGCTAACTATGGCTACACCTTC.

This clonotype has at least ten counts. This chain's CDR3 is CASSPGTGNTGELFF. The CDR3 bases are TGTGCCAGCAGTCCCGGGACAGGGAACACCGGGGAGCTGTTTTTT. The J gene is TRBJ2-2, the V gene TRBV7-7; 8 bases are a match to TRBD1. The CDR3 sequence is 15 residues long. J lost 1 base, V lost 6 bases, and 4 bases had no gene match. Germline CDR1 reads SSHAT; CDR2 reads FNYEAQ (reference sequence).

CDR3 DNA sequence: TGTGCCAGCTCACCATCGGGACCCTCCTACGAGCAGTACTTC. It is translated as CASSPSGPSYEQYF. The genes are TRBV18 and TRBJ2-7, with D perhaps being TRBD1 or TRBD2 (5 bases each). The V gene lost 2 bases and the J gene lost 0 bases, with 8 bases spanning the gap. This CDR3 contains 14 residues. Germline CDR1 reads KGHSH; CDR2 reads LQKENI.

This chain uses TRBV5-5 with TRBJ2-1, with TRBD1 identical over 9 bases. Germline V gives CDR1 SGHKS, CDR2 YYEKEE (reference sequence). The CDR3 is 16 amino acids. The trim removed 0 bases at V and 6 bases at J, leaving 7 bases unmatched. In DNA, the CDR3 is TGTGCCAGCAGCTTGGAAGGGACAGGGCTCTTCAATGAGCAGTTCTTC. Its protein is CASSLEGTGLFNEQFF.